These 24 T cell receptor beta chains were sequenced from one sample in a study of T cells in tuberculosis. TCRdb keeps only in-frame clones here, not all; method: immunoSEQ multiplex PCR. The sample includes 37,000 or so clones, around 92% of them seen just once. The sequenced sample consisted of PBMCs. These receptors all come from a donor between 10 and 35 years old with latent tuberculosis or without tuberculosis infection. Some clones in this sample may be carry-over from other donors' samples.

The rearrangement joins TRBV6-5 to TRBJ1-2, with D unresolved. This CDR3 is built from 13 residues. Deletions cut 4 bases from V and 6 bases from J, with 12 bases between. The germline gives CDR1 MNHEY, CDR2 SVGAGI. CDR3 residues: CASSFYPRNGYTF. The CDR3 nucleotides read TGTGCCAGCAGTTTTTACCCGCGGAATGGCTACACCTTC.

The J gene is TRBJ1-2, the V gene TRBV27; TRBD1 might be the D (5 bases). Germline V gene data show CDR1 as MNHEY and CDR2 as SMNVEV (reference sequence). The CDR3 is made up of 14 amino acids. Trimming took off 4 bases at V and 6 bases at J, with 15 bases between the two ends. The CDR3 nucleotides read TGTGCCAGCAGTTCCCTGGGGGGATATGATGGCTACACCTTC. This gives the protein CASSSLGGYDGYTF.

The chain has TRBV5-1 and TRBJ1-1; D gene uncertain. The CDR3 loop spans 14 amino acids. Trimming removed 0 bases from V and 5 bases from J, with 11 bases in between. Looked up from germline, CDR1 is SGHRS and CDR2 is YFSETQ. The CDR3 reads CASSLGLSGTEAFF. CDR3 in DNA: TGCGCCAGCAGCTTGGGGCTCTCGGGGACTGAAGCTTTCTTT.

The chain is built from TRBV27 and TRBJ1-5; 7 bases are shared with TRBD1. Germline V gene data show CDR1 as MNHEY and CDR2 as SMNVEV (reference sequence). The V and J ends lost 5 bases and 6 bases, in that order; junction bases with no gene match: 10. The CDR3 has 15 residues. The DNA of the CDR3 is TGTGCCAGCAGTCCTACAGGGGTGGTGGGTCAGCCCCAGCATTTT. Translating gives CASSPTGVVGQPQHF.

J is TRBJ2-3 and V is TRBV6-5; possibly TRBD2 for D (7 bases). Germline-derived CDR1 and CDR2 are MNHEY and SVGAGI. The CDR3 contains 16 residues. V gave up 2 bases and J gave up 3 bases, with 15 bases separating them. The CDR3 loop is CASSYGGGGETDTQYF. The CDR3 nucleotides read TGTGCCAGCAGTTACGGCGGGGGCGGTGAGACAGATACGCAGTATTTT.

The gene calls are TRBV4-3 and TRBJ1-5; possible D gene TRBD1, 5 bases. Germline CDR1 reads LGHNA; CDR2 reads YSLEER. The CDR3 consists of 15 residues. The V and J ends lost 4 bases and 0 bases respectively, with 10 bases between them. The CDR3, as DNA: TGCGCCAGCAGCCTCGACAGTGATAGCAATCAGCCCCAGCATTTT. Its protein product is CASSLDSDSNQPQHF.

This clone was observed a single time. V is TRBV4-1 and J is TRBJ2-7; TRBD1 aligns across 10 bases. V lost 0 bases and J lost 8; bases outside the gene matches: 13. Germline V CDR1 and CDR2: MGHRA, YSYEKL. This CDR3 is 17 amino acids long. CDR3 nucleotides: TGCGCCAGCAGCCAAGATCAGGGGGACAGGGGTCTGGCTAAGCAGTACTTC. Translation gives CASSQDQGDRGLAKQYF.

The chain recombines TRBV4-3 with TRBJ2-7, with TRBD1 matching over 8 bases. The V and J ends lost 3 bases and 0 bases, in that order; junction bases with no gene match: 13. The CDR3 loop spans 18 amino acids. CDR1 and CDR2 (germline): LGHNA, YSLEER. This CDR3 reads CASSHTIGDRTSSYEQYF. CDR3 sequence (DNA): TGCGCCAGCAGCCACACTATAGGGGACAGGACCTCCTCCTACGAGCAGTACTTC.

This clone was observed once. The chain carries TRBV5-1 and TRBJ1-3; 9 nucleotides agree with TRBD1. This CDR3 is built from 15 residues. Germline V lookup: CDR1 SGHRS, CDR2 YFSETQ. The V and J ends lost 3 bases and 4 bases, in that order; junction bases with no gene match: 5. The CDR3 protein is CASSSTGGGGNTIYF. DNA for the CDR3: TGCGCCAGCAGCTCTACAGGGGGCGGAGGAAACACCATATATTTT.

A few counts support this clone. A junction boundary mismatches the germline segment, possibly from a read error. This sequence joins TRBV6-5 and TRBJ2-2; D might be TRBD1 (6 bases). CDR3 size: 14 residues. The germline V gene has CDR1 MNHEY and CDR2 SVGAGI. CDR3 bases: TGTGCCAGCAGCTACTACAGGGCTGCCGGGGAGCTGTTTTTT. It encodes CASSYYRAAGELFF.

This CDR3 reads CAWSVYLGQVNQPQHF. The CDR3 nucleotides read TGTGCCTGGAGTGTATATCTGGGACAGGTCAATCAGCCCCAGCATTTT. This sequence joins TRBV30 and TRBJ1-5, with TRBD1 matching over 8 bases. The CDR3 loop spans 16 amino acids. Germline lookup yields CDR1 GTSNPN and CDR2 SVGIG (reference sequence). The V gene end was trimmed by 0 bases and the J gene end by 3 bases; junction bases not matched to a gene: 7. The full variable domain, with the rest looked up from reference TRBV30 and TRBJ1-5, is SQTIHQWPATLVQPVGSPLSLECTVEGTSNPNLYWYRQAAGRGLQLLFYSVGIGQISSEVPQNLSASRPQDRQFILSSKKLLLSDSGFYLCAWSVYLGQVNQPQHFGDGTRLSIL.

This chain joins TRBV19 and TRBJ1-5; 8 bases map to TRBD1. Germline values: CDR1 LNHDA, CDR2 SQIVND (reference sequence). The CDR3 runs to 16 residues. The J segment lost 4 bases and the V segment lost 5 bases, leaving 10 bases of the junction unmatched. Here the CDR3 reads CASSRQTGANNQPQHF. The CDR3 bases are TGTGCCAGTAGTCGCCAGACAGGGGCCAATAATCAGCCCCAGCATTTT.

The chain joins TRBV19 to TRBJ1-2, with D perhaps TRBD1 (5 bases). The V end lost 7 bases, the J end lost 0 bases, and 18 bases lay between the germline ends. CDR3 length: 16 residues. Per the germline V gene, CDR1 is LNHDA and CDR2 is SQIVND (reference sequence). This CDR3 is CASNPSGGLANYGYTF. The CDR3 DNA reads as TGTGCCAGTAACCCTTCCGGGGGTCTCGCTAACTATGGCTACACCTTC. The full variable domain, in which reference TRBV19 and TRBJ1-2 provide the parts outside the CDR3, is DGGITQSPKYLFRKEGQNVTLSCEQNLNHDAMYWYRQDPGQGLRLIYYSQIVNDFQKGDIAEGYSVSREKKESFPLTVTSAQKNPTAFYLCASNPSGGLANYGYTFGSGTRLTVV.

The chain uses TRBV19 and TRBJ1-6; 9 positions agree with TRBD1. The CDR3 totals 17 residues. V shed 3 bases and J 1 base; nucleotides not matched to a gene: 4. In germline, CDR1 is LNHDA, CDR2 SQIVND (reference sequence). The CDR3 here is CASSILGQGSYNSPLHF. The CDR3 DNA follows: TGTGCCAGTAGTATTCTGGGACAGGGTTCCTATAATTCACCCCTCCACTTT.

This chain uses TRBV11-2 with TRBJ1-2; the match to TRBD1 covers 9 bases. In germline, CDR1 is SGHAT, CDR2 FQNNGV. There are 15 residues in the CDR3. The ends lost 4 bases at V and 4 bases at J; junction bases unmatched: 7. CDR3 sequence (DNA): TGTGCCAGCAGCTCGACGACAGGGGGGCCCTATGGCTACACCTTC. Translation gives CASSSTTGGPYGYTF.

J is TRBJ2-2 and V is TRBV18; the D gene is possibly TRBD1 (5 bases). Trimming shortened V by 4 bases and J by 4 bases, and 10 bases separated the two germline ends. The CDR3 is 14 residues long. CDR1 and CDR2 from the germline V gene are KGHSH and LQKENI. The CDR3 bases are TGTGCCAGCTCACGATTAGGGGCCACCGGGGAGCTGTTTTTT. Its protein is CASSRLGATGELFF.

CDR3 loop: CASSPRETQYF. The CDR3 DNA reads as TGTGCCAGCTCACCGCGAGAGACCCAGTACTTC. The chain couples TRBV18 to TRBJ2-5; D uncertain. The CDR3 covers 11 residues. V lost 3 bases to trimming and J lost 4 bases, with 3 bases between them. The germline CDR1 and CDR2 sequences are KGHSH and LQKENI.

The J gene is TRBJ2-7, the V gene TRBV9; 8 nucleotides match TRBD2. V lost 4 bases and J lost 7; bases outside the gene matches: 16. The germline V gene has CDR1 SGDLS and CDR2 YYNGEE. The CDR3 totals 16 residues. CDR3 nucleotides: TGTGCCAGCAGCCCGAGAGGGACTAGTAGTGGTTTAGAGCAGTACGTC. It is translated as CASSPRGTSSGLEQYV.

The CDR3, as DNA: TGTGCCTGGAGTTTGGGCCAAGGGCAGTTCTTC. It is translated as CAWSLGQGQFF. The gene calls are TRBV30 and TRBJ2-1; no clear D gene. Trimming cost V 2 bases and J 12 bases, with 11 bases left between them. This CDR3 is 11 amino acids long. Germline CDR1 GTSNPN, CDR2 SVGIG (reference sequence).

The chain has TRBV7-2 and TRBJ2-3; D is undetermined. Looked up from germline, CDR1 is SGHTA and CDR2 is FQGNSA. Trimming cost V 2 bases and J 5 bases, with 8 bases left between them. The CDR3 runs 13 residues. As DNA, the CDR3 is TGTGCCAGCAGCTTACTGAGTGGAGATACGCAGTATTTT. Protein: CASSLLSGDTQYF.

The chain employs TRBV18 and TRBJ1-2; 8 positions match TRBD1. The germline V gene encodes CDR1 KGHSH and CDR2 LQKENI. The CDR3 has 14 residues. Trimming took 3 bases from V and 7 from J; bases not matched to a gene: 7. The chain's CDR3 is CASSPSTGGSGYTF. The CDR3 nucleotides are TGTGCCAGCTCACCCTCTACAGGGGGTTCTGGCTACACCTTC.

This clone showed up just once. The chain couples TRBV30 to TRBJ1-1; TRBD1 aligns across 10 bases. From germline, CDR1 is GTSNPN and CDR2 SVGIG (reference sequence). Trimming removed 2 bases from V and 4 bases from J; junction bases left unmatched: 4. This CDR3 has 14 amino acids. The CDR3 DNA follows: TGTGCCTGGAGTCCGGGACAGGGGCTCACTGAAGCTTTCTTT. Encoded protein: CAWSPGQGLTEAFF.

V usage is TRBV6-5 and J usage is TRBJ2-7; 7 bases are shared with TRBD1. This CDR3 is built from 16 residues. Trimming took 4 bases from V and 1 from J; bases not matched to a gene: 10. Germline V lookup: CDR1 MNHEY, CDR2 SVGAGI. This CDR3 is CASSSVDRAGSYEQYF. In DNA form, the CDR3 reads TGTGCCAGCAGTTCAGTTGACAGGGCCGGGTCCTACGAGCAGTACTTC.

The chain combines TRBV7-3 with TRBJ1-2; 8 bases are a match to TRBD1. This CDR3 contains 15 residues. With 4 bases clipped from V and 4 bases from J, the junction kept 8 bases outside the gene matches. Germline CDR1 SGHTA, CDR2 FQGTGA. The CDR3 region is CASSYRQGAVYGYTF. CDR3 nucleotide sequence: TGTGCCAGCAGCTATAGGCAGGGGGCCGTCTATGGCTACACCTTC.